In its sample, the clone carrying this TCR beta chain was seen a few times. Antigen: not known. CDR3 length: 19 amino acids. Next came a second PCR, run for about 6 to 11 cycles, which used a sample-barcoded 5' primer along with a J-beta primer mix. TCRdb re-called the 5' RACE reads through MiXCR, storing one row per CDR3 protein. The table has about 720,000 distinct CDR3 sequences, 25% seen once. This entry comes from a study of blood T cells in healthy people across ages. Study details: T cells yielded about one barcoded beta molecule per two cells through template switching. General study findings and limits: Higher diversity and more naive CD4+ cells were features of long-lived donors, compared to aged donors.

Separately, the same data were catalogued under a study of T cells of mothers and their children. That source adds: Each donor was one of three healthy Caucasian mothers or one of their six children. Related and unrelated pairs show similar shaping of TCR recombination output by thymic selection.

The gene calls are TRBV21-1 and TRBJ1-1; the table's D gene call, TRBD1, was not cross checked with the DNA. TRBV21-1 has pseudogene status. The sequencing sample was made of blood. The origin of this receptor is a boy aged 5 to 17 in good health. The DNA for the CDR3 is TGTGCCAGCAGCAAAGGGTCGCGGCAGGACAGGGGAATTGGGACTGAAGCTTTCTTT. Protein product: CASSKGSRQDRGIGTEAFF.